The clone carrying this T cell receptor beta chain has at least ten counts. The CDR3 loop spans 14 amino acids. Deletions cut 0 bases from V and 1 base from J, with 6 bases between. Germline V gene lookup returns CDR1 WNHNN and CDR2 SYGVQD (reference sequence). This sample is drawn from a study of neurological immune-mediated disorders. MiXCR was run by TCRdb on the 5' RACE reads, yielding one entry per CDR3 protein. This sample has approximately 40,000 distinct CDR3 sequences, with 3.8% found just once. This TCR was sampled from a young man with multiple sclerosis. The sample consisted of PBMCs. The chain carries TRBV10-1 and TRBJ2-5, with a possible D match to TRBD1 (6 bases). The DNA for the CDR3 is TGCGCCAGCAGTGAGTCGGGGGCCCAAGAGACCCAGTACTTC. It codes for CASSESGAQETQYF.